This TCR beta chain was recovered during a study of lymphopenia after photon versus proton radiotherapy. Whole-study results and caveats: Photon-treated patients lost naive T cells and TCR diversity; proton-treated stayed stable.

The table came from immunoSEQ multiplex PCR; TCRdb's copy has only in-frame clones and leaves some out. The sample has 55,000 to 70,000 clones, approximately 91% seen once. In the case of this clone: The antigen is not known.

This clonotype was sampled from a woman in her 70s with pancreatic cancer. The source material was peripheral blood, sampled from a patient treated with photon-based radiotherapy.

CDR3 bases: TGTGCCAGCAGCTTTCTGGCCCCCCGAGCCGGCTACACCTTC. It specifies CASSFLAPRAGYTF. This chain uses TRBV7-2 with TRBJ1-2; D ambiguous. The germline gives CDR1 SGHTA, CDR2 FQGNSA. The V and J ends lost 3 bases and 8 bases respectively, with 16 bases between them. The CDR3 length is 14 residues.